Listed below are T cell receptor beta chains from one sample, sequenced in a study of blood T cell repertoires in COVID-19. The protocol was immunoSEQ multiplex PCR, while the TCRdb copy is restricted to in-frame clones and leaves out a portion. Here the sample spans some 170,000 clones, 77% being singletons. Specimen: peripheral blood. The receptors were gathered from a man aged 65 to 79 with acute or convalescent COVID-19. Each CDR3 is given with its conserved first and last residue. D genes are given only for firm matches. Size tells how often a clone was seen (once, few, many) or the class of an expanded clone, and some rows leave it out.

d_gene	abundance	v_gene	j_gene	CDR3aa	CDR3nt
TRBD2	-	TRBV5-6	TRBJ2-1	CASSAPFSGGAYNEQFF	TGTGCCAGCAGCGCACCCTTTAGCGGGGGGGCCTACAATGAGCAGTTCTTC
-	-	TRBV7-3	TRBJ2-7	CASSLGREYEQYF	TGTGCCAGCAGCTTAGGACGGGAGTACGAGCAGTACTTC
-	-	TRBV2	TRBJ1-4	CASNRVTNEKLFF	TGTGCCAGCAACCGAGTTACTAATGAAAAACTGTTTTTT
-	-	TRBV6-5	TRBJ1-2	CASSYSATGSYGYTF	TGTGCCAGCAGTTACTCGGCCACAGGGTCCTATGGCTACACCTTC
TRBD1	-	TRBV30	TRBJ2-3	CAWRRQGTDTQYF	TGTGCCTGGAGGAGACAGGGAACAGATACGCAGTATTTT
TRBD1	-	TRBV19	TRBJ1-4	CASSIMTGYSEKLFF	TGTGCCAGTAGTATAATGACAGGGTATAGTGAAAAACTGTTTTTT
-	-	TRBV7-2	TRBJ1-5	CASSLDRGNQPQHF	TGTGCCAGCAGCTTAGATAGAGGGAATCAGCCCCAGCATTTT
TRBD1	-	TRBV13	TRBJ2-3	CASRELTGGTDTQYF	TGTGCCAGCAGGGAACTGACAGGGGGAACAGATACGCAGTATTTT
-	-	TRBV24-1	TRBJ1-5	CATSDPRGSNQPQHF	TGTGCCACCAGTGATCCTCGAGGAAGCAATCAGCCCCAGCATTTT
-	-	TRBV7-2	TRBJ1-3	CASSLAPTGAIYF	TGTGCCAGCAGCTTAGCCCCGACAGGCGCCATATATTTT
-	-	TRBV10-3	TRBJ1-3	CAIRNSDSSSGNTIYF	TGTGCCATCAGGAATTCGGACAGCAGCTCTGGAAACACCATATATTTT
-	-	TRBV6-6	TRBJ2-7	CASRSGFRDEQYF	TGTGCCAGCAGGTCAGGGTTTCGGGACGAGCAGTACTTC
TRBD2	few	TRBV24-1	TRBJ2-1	CATSYSGSWGNEQFF	TGTGCCACCAGTTACAGCGGGAGTTGGGGGAATGAGCAGTTCTTC
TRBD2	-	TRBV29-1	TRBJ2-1	CSAGNRAGVGEQFF	TGCAGCGCCGGAAATCGAGCGGGAGTGGGGGAGCAGTTCTTC
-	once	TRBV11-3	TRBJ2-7	CASSLDPYEQYF	TGTGCCAGCAGCTTAGATCCGTACGAGCAGTACTTC
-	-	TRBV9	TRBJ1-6	CASSVAEGGRLSSPLHF	TGTGCCAGCAGCGTAGCGGAGGGAGGGAGATTAAGCTCACCCCTCCACTTT
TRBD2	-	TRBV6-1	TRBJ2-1	CASSEAASGGSEQFF	TGTGCCAGCAGTGAAGCGGCCAGCGGGGGTAGTGAGCAGTTCTTC
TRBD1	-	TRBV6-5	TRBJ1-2	CASSVGTGFDGYTF	TGTGCCAGCAGCGTGGGGACAGGGTTTGATGGCTACACCTTC
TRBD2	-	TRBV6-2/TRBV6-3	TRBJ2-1	CASSRPLAGGPNEQFF	TGTGCCAGCAGTAGGCCGCTAGCGGGAGGGCCAAATGAGCAGTTCTTC
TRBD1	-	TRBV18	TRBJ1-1	CASSPTGQGNTEAFF	TGTGCCAGCTCACCAACCGGACAGGGGAACACTGAAGCTTTCTTT
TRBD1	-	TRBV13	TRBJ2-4	CASSPGTELAKNIQYF	TGTGCCAGCAGCCCCGGGACAGAACTAGCCAAAAACATTCAGTACTTC
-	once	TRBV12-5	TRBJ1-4	CASAGGTEKLFF	TGTGCTAGTGCGGGGGGAACTGAAAAACTGTTTTTT
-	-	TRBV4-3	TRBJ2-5	CASSQGTIQETQYF	TGCGCCAGCAGCCAAGGGACTATCCAAGAGACCCAGTACTTC
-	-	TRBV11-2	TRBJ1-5	CASSPGSHSNQPQHF	TGTGCCAGCAGCCCGGGATCCCATAGCAATCAGCCCCAGCATTTT
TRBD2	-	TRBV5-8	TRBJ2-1	CASSRGLAGGNAEQFF	TGTGCCAGCAGCCGGGGACTAGCGGGGGGCAACGCTGAGCAGTTCTTC
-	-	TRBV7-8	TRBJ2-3	CASSPSSDTQYF	TGTGCCAGCAGCCCCTCGTCGGATACGCAGTATTTT
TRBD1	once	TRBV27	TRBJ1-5	CASRETGTNQPQHF	TGTGCCAGCAGAGAGACAGGGACAAATCAGCCCCAGCATTTT
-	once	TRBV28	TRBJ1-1	CASSQVQGSFLTEAFF	TGTGCCAGCAGCCAAGTCCAGGGGTCGTTCCTCACTGAAGCTTTCTTT
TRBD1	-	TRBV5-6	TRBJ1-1	CASSPDRGRDTEAFF	TGTGCCAGCAGCCCCGACAGGGGGAGGGACACTGAAGCTTTCTTT
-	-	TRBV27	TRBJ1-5	CASSQDFNQPQHF	TGTGCCAGCAGTCAGGATTTCAATCAGCCCCAGCATTTT
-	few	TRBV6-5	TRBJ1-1	CASSTRGPETEAFF	TGTGCCAGCAGTACCCGGGGTCCGGAAACTGAAGCTTTCTTT
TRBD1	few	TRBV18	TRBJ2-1	CASTRTGSSYNEQFF	TGTGCCAGCACAAGGACAGGGAGCTCCTACAATGAGCAGTTCTTC
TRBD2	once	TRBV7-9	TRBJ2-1	CASSFSGGEYNEQFF	TGTGCCAGCAGCTTTTCGGGAGGGGAATACAATGAGCAGTTCTTC
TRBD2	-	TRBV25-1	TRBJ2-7	CASSEWSTSGSTHEQYF	TGTGCCAGCAGTGAATGGTCGACTAGCGGGAGCACCCACGAGCAGTACTTC
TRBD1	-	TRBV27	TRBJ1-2	CASRRVTGTAYGYTF	TGTGCCAGCAGGCGGGTGACGGGGACAGCCTATGGCTACACCTTC
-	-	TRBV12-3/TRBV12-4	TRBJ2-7	CASSLTVYEQYF	TGTGCCAGCAGTTTAACAGTCTACGAGCAGTACTTC
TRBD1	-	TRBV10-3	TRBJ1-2	CAISESSGSTQGIGGYTF	TGTGCCATCAGTGAGTCCTCCGGCTCGACACAGGGGATCGGTGGCTACACCTTC
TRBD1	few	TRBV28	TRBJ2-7	CASIGTGNEQYF	TGTGCCAGCATTGGGACAGGGAACGAGCAGTACTTC
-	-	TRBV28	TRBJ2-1	CASTLGSVSDNEQFF	TGTGCCAGCACCCTTGGTTCGGTAAGCGACAATGAGCAGTTCTTC
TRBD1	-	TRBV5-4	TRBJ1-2	CASSTLQGANYGYTF	TGTGCCAGCAGCACACTACAGGGGGCTAACTATGGCTACACCTTC
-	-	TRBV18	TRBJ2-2	CASSPAGLYAGELFF	TGTGCCAGCTCACCGGCAGGGTTGTACGCCGGGGAGCTGTTTTTT
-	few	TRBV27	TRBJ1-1	CASSYRVDTEAFF	TGTGCCAGCAGTTACAGGGTTGACACTGAAGCTTTCTTT
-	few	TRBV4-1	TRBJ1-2	CASSQAVTYYGYTF	TGCGCCAGCAGCCAAGCGGTGACATACTATGGCTACACCTTC
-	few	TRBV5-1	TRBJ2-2	CASSSTTGIHTGELFF	TGCGCCAGCAGCTCCACTACAGGGATTCACACCGGGGAGCTGTTTTTT
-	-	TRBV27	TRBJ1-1	CASSLSRLGRLNTEAFF	TGTGCCAGCAGTTTATCGCGCTTGGGGAGGTTGAACACTGAAGCTTTCTTT
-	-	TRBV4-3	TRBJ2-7	CASSQEPGAYEQYF	TGCGCCAGCAGCCAAGAACCCGGGGCCTACGAGCAGTACTTC
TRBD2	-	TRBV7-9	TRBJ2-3	CASSSTSGRTDTQYF	TGTGCCAGCAGCTCCACTAGCGGCCGCACAGATACGCAGTATTTT
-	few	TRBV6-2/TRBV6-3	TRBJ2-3	CASSSSTDTQYF	TGTGCCAGCAGTTCTAGCACAGATACGCAGTATTTT
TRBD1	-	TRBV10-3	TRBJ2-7	CAISRDRPYEQYF	TGTGCCATCAGTCGGGACAGACCCTACGAGCAGTACTTC
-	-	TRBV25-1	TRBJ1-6	CASKTTDRSSYNSPLHF	TGTGCCAGCAAAACCACAGACAGGAGCTCCTATAATTCACCCCTCCACTTT
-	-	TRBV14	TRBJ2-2	CASSQRTGLNTGELFF	TGTGCCAGCAGCCAGAGGACTGGCCTGAACACCGGGGAGCTGTTTTTT
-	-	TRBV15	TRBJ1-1	CATSRDLRSTEAFF	TGTGCCACCAGCAGAGATTTAAGGAGCACTGAAGCTTTCTTT
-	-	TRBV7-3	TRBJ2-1	CASRLNAAVDNEQFF	TGTGCCAGCAGGCTTAACGCCGCGGTCGACAATGAGCAGTTCTTC
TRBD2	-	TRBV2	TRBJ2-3	CASKAGGPDTQYF	TGTGCCAGCAAAGCGGGGGGGCCAGATACGCAGTATTTT
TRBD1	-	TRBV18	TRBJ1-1	CASTATGQNTEAFF	TGTGCCAGCACAGCGACAGGGCAGAACACTGAAGCTTTCTTT
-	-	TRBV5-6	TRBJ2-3	CASSREIRDTQYF	TGTGCCAGCAGCAGGGAGATCCGAGATACGCAGTATTTT
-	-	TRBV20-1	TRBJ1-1	CSASSLGGLNTEAFF	TGCAGTGCTAGTTCCCTGGGAGGACTTAACACTGAAGCTTTCTTT
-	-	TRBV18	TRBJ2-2	CASSPSGMGATGELFF	TGTGCCAGCTCACCCTCAGGGATGGGGGCCACCGGGGAGCTGTTTTTT
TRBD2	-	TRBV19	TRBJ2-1	CASSRTSVYNEQFF	TGTGCCAGTAGTAGGACTAGCGTTTACAATGAGCAGTTCTTC